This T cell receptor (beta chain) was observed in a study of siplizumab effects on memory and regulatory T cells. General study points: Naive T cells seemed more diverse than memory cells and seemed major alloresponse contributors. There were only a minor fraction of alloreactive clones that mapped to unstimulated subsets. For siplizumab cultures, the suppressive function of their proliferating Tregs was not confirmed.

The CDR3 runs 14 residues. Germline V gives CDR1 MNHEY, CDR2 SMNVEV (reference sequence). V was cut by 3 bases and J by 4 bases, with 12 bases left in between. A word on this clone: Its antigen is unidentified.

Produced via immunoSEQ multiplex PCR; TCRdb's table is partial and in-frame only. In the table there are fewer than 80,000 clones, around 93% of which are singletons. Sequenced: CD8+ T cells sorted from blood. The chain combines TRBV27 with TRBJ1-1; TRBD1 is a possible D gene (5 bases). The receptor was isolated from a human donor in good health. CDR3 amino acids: CASSFMGGATEAFF. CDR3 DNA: TGTGCCAGCAGTTTTATGGGAGGGGCCACTGAAGCTTTCTTT.